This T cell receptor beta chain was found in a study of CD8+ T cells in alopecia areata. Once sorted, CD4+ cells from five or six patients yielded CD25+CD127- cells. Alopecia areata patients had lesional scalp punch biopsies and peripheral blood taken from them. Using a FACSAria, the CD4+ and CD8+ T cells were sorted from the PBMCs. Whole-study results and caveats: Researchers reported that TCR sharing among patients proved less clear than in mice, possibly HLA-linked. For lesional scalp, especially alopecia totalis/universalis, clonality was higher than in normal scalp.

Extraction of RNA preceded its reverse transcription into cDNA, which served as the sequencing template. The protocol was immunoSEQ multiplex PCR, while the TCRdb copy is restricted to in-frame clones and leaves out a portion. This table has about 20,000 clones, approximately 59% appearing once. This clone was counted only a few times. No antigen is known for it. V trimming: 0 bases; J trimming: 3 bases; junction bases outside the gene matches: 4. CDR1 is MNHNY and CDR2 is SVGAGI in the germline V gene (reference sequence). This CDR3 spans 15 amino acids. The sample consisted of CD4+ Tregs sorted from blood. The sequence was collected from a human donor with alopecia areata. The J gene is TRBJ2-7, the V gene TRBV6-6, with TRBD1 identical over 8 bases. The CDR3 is CASSYSGQGGYEQYF. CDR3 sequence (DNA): TGTGCCAGCAGTTACTCAGGACAGGGTGGCTACGAGCAGTACTTC.